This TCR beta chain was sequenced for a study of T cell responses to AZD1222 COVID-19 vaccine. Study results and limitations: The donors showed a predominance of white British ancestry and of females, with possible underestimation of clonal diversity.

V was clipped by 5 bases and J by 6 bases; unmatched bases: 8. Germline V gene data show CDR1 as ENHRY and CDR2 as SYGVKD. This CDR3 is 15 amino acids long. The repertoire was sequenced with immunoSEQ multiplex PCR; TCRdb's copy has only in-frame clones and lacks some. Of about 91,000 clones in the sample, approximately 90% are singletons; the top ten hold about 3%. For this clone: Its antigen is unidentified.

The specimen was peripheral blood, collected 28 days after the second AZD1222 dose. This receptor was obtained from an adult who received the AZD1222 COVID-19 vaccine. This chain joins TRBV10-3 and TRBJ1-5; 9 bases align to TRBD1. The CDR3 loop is CAISRGTGSSQPQHF. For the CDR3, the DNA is TGTGCCATCAGTCGGGGGACAGGGTCGAGTCAGCCCCAGCATTTT.